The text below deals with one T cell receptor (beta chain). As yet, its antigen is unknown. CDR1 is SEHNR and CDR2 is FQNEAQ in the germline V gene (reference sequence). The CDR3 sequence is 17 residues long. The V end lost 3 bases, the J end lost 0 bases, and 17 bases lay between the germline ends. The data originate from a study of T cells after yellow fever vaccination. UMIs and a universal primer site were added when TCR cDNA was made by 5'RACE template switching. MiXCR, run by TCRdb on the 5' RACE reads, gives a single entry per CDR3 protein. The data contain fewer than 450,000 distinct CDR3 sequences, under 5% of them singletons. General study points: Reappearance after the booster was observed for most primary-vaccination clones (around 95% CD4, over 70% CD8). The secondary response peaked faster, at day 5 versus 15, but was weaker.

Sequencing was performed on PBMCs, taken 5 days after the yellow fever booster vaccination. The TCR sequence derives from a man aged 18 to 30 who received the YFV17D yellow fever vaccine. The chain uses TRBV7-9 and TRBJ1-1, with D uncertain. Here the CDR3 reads CASSFPLFGLVNTEAFF. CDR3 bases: TGTGCCAGCAGCTTCCCCCTTTTTGGCCTGGTGAACACTGAAGCTTTCTTT.